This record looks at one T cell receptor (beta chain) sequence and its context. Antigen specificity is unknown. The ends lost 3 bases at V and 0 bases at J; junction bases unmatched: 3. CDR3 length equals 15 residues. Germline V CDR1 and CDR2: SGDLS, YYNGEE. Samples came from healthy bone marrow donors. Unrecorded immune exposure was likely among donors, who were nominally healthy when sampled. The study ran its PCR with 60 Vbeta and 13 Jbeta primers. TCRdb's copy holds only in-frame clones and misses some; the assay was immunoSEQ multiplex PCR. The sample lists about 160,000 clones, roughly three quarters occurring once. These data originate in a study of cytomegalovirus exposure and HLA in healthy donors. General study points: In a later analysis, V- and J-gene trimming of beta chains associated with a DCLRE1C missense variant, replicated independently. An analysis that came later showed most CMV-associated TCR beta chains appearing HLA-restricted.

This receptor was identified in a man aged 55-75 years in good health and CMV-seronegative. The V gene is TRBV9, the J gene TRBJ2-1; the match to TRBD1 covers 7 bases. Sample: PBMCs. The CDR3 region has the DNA TGTGCCAGCAGCGGGGGACAGATCTCCTACAATGAGCAGTTCTTC. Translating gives CASSGGQISYNEQFF.